A selection of T cell receptor beta chains follows, all from one sample in a study of regulatory T cells in long-lasting Graves disease. MiXCR, run by TCRdb on the multiplex PCR reads, gives a single entry per CDR3 protein. The table lists 430,000 or so distinct CDR3 sequences, around 23% of them singletons. The input for sequencing was peripheral blood mononuclear cells (PBMCs), taken when the disease was refractory, from a patient treated with antithyroid drugs. These TCRs come from a female donor with Graves disease. The CDR3 runs from the conserved cysteine through the conserved F or W. A D gene is named only where the DNA matches it firmly. Size is omitted from some rows. Given values are once, few, many or a class for expanded clones.

v_gene	d_gene	j_gene	abundance	CDR3aa	CDR3nt
TRBV4-1	-	TRBJ2-1	-	CASSQDSNGAFF	TGCGCCAGCAGCCAAGACTCGAACGGTGCGTTCTTC
TRBV28	-	TRBJ2-7	-	CASSPLGGGHEQYF	TGTGCCAGCAGTCCGCTGGGCGGGGGCCACGAGCAGTACTTC
TRBV9	TRBD2	TRBJ2-1	-	CASSVYRTSGTNEQFF	TGTGCCAGCAGCGTATACCGGACTAGTGGGACCAATGAGCAGTTCTTC
TRBV7-3	TRBD2	TRBJ2-2	few	CASSLSGLAGAGELFF	TGTGCCAGCAGTCTATCTGGGCTAGCGGGAGCCGGGGAGCTGTTTTTT
TRBV6-1	-	TRBJ2-7	many	CASSNGRERYEQYF	TGTGCCAGCTCGAATGGCAGGGAAAGGTACGAGCAGTACTTC
TRBV7-9	-	TRBJ2-2	few	CASLTTVRTGELFF	TGTGCCAGTTTAACAACAGTAAGGACCGGGGAGCTGTTTTTT
TRBV10-3	-	TRBJ2-5	many	CAISESVASSTNGETQYF	TGTGCCATCAGTGAGTCTGTGGCTAGCTCGACGAATGGGGAGACCCAGTACTTC
TRBV7-7	-	TRBJ2-3	few	CASSSAGLTTDTQYF	TGTGCCAGCAGCTCGGCGGGGCTAACAACAGATACGCAGTATTTT
TRBV28	-	TRBJ2-7	many	CASSSVQLRSYEQYF	TGTGCCAGCAGTTCAGTACAGTTACGATCCTACGAGCAGTACTTC
TRBV19	-	TRBJ1-1	many	CASSIKHQRGEAFF	TGTGCCAGTAGTATCAAACACCAGAGGGGCGAAGCTTTCTTT
TRBV15	-	TRBJ1-1	many	CATSREVRLDAEAFF	TGTGCCACCAGCAGAGAGGTACGACTCGACGCTGAAGCTTTCTTT
TRBV4-1	-	TRBJ2-7	few	CASSPPTHEQYF	TGCGCCAGCAGCCCCCCGACCCACGAGCAGTACTTC
TRBV5-1	-	TRBJ1-2	many	CASSLGTPLEGYTF	TGCGCCAGCAGCTTAGGGACACCCTTGGAGGGCTACACCTTC
TRBV19	-	TRBJ2-7	-	CASSIFEGHEQYF	TGTGCCAGTAGTATTTTTGAGGGACACGAGCAGTACTTC
TRBV12-3/TRBV12-4	TRBD2	TRBJ2-4	many	CASSLDGAGVWSKNIQYF	TGTGCCAGCAGTTTAGATGGAGCGGGGGTCTGGTCCAAAAACATTCAGTACTTC
TRBV11-2	-	TRBJ2-1	-	CASSLSSNNEQFF	TGTGCCAGCAGCTTATCTTCCAACAATGAGCAGTTCTTC
TRBV29-1	-	TRBJ1-5	few	CSVAEDLIKPQHF	TGCAGCGTTGCCGAGGACCTGATCAAGCCCCAGCATTTT
TRBV20-1	-	TRBJ2-7	few	CSANPVGEQYF	TGCAGTGCTAACCCTGTGGGCGAGCAGTACTTC
TRBV27	TRBD2	TRBJ2-4	many	CASGGKGGTSGKNIQYF	TGTGCCTCGGGAGGAAAGGGGGGGACTAGCGGTAAAAACATTCAGTACTTC
TRBV6-1	TRBD2	TRBJ2-7	many	CASRRLAGGSEQYF	TGTGCCAGCAGAAGACTAGCGGGAGGCTCCGAGCAGTACTTC
TRBV29-1	-	TRBJ2-6	-	CSVSSGGFGANVLTF	TGCAGCGTTTCGAGTGGGGGGTTTGGGGCCAACGTCCTGACTTTC
TRBV15	-	TRBJ2-7	many	CATSRDLAPSYEQYF	TGTGCCACCAGCAGAGATCTCGCTCCCTCCTACGAGCAGTACTTC
TRBV29-1	TRBD2	TRBJ2-7	few	CSVVASGYEQYF	TGCAGCGTTGTCGCTAGCGGCTACGAGCAGTACTTC
TRBV20-1	-	TRBJ1-2	many	CSAREQGQPYTF	TGCAGTGCTAGAGAACAAGGACAGCCCTACACCTTC
TRBV25-1	TRBD2	TRBJ2-7	many	CASSDNELAGGHEQYF	TGTGCCAGCAGTGATAATGAACTAGCGGGAGGACACGAGCAGTACTTC
TRBV28	-	TRBJ2-1	few	CATIIGGGGHNEQFF	TGTGCCACCATCATAGGAGGAGGAGGGCACAATGAGCAGTTCTTC
TRBV7-9	-	TRBJ1-6	-	CASSLDRLSSPLHF	TGTGCCAGCAGCTTAGATCGGTTGAGTTCACCCCTCCACTTT
TRBV27	-	TRBJ2-7	-	CASSPTGQPYEQYF	TGTGCCAGCAGTCCTACGGGACAACCCTACGAGCAGTACTTC
TRBV5-6	TRBD1	TRBJ2-5	-	CASSFDRGFQETQYF	TGTGCCAGCAGCTTTGACAGGGGTTTCCAAGAGACCCAGTACTTC
TRBV15	-	TRBJ2-2	many	CATSRGFMNTGELFF	TGTGCCACCAGCAGGGGGTTCATGAACACCGGGGAGCTGTTTTTT
TRBV7-8	-	TRBJ2-5	few	CASSLETLSPEYF	TGTGCCAGCAGCTTAGAAACGCTAAGCCCCGAGTACTTC
TRBV12-3/TRBV12-4	-	TRBJ2-4	many	CASSSPREGGRNIQYF	TGTGCCAGCAGTTCGCCCAGGGAGGGGGGTAGGAACATTCAGTACTTC
TRBV5-1	TRBD2	TRBJ2-1	-	CASTFLNSGSGDEQFF	TGCGCCAGCACCTTCCTAAATAGCGGGAGCGGGGATGAGCAGTTCTTC
TRBV6-1	TRBD1	TRBJ2-7	many	CASSEMGQGNYEQYF	TGTGCCAGCAGTGAAATGGGACAGGGAAACTACGAGCAGTACTTC
TRBV7-3	TRBD2	TRBJ2-2	-	CASRSSGSPGELFF	TGTGCCAGCAGGAGTAGCGGGAGCCCCGGGGAGCTGTTTTTT
TRBV12-3/TRBV12-4	TRBD1	TRBJ2-1	-	CASSPRDRSYNEQFF	TGTGCCAGCAGTCCCCGGGACAGGTCCTACAATGAGCAGTTCTTC
TRBV11-2	-	TRBJ2-5	many	CASSLTVGQETQYF	TGTGCCAGCAGCTTAACGGTAGGGCAAGAGACCCAGTACTTC
TRBV9	TRBD2	TRBJ2-2	-	CASSVGLAEYTGELFF	TGTGCCAGCAGCGTGGGACTAGCGGAGTACACCGGGGAGCTGTTTTTT
TRBV7-9	TRBD2	TRBJ2-2	-	CASSKGIGTRVGELFF	TGTGCCAGCAGCAAAGGAATCGGGACTAGGGTAGGGGAGCTGTTTTTT
TRBV27	-	TRBJ1-2	many	CASSLRSDSQRGYGYTF	TGTGCCAGCAGTTTACGTTCTGACAGCCAACGGGGGTATGGCTACACCTTC
TRBV6-2/TRBV6-3	-	TRBJ2-5	-	CATPTGQKKETQYF	TGTGCCACCCCAACTGGACAGAAAAAAGAGACCCAGTACTTC
TRBV20-1	-	TRBJ1-1	few	CSARMQGLMNTEAFF	TGCAGTGCTAGGATGCAGGGACTAATGAACACTGAAGCTTTCTTT
TRBV10-3	-	TRBJ2-5	many	CAISEGTGDGETQYF	TGTGCCATCAGTGAAGGAACAGGCGATGGGGAGACCCAGTACTTC
TRBV12-3/TRBV12-4	TRBD1	TRBJ2-1	once	CASSPRQGTDEQFF	TGTGCCAGCAGTCCCCGACAGGGTACGGATGAGCAGTTCTTC
TRBV3-1	TRBD2	TRBJ2-3	few	CASSQGLAADTQYF	TGTGCCAGCAGCCAAGGGCTAGCGGCAGATACGCAGTATTTT
TRBV20-1	TRBD2	TRBJ2-7	few	CSARELAGGRESYEQYF	TGCAGTGCTAGAGAGTTAGCGGGAGGGCGGGAATCCTACGAGCAGTACTTC
TRBV20-1	TRBD2	TRBJ2-5	many	CSARRREVGETQYF	TGCAGTGCTAGACGGCGGGAGGTTGGAGAGACCCAGTACTTC
TRBV2	TRBD1	TRBJ1-2	many	CASPGTGVRYGYTF	TGTGCCAGCCCCGGGACAGGGGTACGGTATGGCTACACCTTC
TRBV12-3/TRBV12-4	-	TRBJ2-5	many	CASSFGASSYF	TGTGCCAGCAGTTTCGGCGCTAGCTCGTACTTC
TRBV20-1	-	TRBJ2-1	-	CSALGLTYNEQFF	TGCAGTGCCCTCGGGCTGACATACAATGAGCAGTTCTTC
TRBV5-8	-	TRBJ1-5	-	CASSLWRTSNQPQHF	TGTGCCAGCAGCTTGTGGCGGACTAGCAATCAGCCCCAGCATTTT
TRBV6-4	TRBD1	TRBJ2-3	-	CASRKQGANTDTQYF	TGTGCCAGCAGAAAACAGGGGGCTAACACAGATACGCAGTATTTT